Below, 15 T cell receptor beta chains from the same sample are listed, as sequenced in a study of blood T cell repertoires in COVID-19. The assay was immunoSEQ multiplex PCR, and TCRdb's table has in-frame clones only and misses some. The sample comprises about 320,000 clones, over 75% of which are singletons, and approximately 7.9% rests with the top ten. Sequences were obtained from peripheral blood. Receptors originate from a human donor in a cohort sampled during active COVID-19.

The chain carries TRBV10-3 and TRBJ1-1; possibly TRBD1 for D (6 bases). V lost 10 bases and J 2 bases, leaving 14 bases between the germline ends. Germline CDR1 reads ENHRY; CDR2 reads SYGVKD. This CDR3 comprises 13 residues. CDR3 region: CASTGTQNTEAFF. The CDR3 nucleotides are TGTGCCAGCACCGGGACACAAAACACTGAAGCTTTCTTT.

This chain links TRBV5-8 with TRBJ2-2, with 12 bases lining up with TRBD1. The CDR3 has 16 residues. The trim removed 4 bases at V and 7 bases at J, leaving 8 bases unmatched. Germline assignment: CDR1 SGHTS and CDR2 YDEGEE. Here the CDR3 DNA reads TGTGCCAGCAGCCGGGGACAGGGGGCGCTCAGCGGGGAGCTGTTTTTT. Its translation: CASSRGQGALSGELFF.

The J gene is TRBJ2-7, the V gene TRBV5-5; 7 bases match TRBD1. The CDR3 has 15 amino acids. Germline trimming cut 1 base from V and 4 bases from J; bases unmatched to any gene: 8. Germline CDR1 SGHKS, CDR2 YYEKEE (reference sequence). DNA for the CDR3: TGTGCCAGCAGCTTGTTATCAGGGGGTAGTTACGAGCAGTACTTC. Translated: CASSLLSGGSYEQYF.

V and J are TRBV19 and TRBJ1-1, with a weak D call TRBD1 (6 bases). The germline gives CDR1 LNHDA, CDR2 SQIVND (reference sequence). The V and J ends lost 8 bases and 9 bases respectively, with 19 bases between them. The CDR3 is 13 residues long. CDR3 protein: CASQLDSLGKAFF. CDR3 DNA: TGTGCCAGTCAATTGGACAGTCTGGGGAAAGCTTTCTTT.

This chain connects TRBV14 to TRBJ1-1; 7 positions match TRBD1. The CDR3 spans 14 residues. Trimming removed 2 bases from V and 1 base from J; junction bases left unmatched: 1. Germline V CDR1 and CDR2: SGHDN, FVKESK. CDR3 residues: CASSQSGGNTEAFF. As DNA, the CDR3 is TGTGCCAGCAGCCAATCAGGGGGGAACACTGAAGCTTTCTTT.

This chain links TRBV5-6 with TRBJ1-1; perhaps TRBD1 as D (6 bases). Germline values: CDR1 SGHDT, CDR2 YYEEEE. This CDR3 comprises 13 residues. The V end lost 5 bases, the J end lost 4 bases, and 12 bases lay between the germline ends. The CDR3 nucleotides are TGTGCCAGCAGTTCACAGGGAGTCACTGAAGCTTTCTTT. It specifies CASSSQGVTEAFF.

CDR3 nucleotides: TGTGCCAGCAGTCCCCAGACGATAAACAGCCCAATTAACTATGGCTACACCTTC. Its translation is CASSPQTINSPINYGYTF. The chain carries TRBV27 and TRBJ1-2; D is unresolved. Germline lookup yields CDR1 MNHEY and CDR2 SMNVEV (reference sequence). V was trimmed by 5 bases and J by 1 base, leaving 23 bases between them. There are 18 residues in the CDR3.

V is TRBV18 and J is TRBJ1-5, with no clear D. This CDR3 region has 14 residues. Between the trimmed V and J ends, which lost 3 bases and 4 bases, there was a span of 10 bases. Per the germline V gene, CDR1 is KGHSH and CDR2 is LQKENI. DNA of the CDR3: TGTGCCAGCTCACCTTACAAGTCGAATCAGCCCCAGCATTTT. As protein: CASSPYKSNQPQHF.

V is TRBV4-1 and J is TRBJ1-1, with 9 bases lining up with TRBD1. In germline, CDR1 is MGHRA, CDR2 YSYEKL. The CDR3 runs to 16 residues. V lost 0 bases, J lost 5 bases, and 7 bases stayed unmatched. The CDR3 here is CASSQDTGGWGTEAFF. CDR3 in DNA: TGCGCCAGCAGCCAAGATACAGGGGGCTGGGGGACTGAAGCTTTCTTT.

The CDR3 DNA reads as TGTGCCATCCGGGACAGGGAGTCCAATGAGCAGTTCTTC. This sequence encodes CAIRDRESNEQFF. This sequence joins TRBV10-3 and TRBJ2-1; TRBD1 matches at 9 bases. The CDR3 is 13 residues long. J lost 6 bases, V lost 8 bases, and 5 bases had no gene match. The germline V gene encodes CDR1 ENHRY and CDR2 SYGVKD.

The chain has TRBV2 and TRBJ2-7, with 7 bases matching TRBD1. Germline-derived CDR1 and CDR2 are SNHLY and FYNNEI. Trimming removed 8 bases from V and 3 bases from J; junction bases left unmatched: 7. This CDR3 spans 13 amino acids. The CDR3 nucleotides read TGTGCCAGCGGTGCAGGGGGAGTCTACGAGCAGTACTTC. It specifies CASGAGGVYEQYF.

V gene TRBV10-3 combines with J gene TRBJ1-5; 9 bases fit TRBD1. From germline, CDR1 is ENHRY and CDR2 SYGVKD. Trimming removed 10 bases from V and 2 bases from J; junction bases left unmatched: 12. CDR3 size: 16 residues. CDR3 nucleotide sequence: TGTGCCACGACACCGGGACAGGGTCTTGGCAATCAGCCCCAGCATTTT. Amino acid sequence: CATTPGQGLGNQPQHF.

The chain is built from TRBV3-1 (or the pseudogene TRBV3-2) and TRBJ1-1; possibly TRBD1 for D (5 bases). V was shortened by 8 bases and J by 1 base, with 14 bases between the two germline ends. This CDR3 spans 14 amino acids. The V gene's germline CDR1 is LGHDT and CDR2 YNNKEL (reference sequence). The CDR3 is CASASGGGNTEAFF. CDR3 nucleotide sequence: TGTGCCAGCGCGTCCGGGGGAGGGAACACTGAAGCTTTCTTT.

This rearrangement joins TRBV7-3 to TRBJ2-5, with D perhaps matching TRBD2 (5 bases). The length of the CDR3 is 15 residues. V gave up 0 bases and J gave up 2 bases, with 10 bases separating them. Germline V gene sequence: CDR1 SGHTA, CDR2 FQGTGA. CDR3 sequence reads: CASSLTAARQETQYF. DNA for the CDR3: TGTGCCAGCAGCTTAACAGCGGCCAGGCAAGAGACCCAGTACTTC.

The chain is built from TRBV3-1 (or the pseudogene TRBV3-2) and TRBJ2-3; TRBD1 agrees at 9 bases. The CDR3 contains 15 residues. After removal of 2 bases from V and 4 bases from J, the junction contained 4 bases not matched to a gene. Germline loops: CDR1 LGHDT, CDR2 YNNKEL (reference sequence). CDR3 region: CASSQTGTGSDTQYF. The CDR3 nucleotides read TGTGCCAGCAGCCAAACCGGGACAGGGTCAGATACGCAGTATTTT.